What follows are 28 T cell receptor beta chains derived from one specimen sequenced in a study of CXCR3-negative and CXCR3-positive naive CD8 T cells. The method, 5' RACE with UMI labels, was used to prepare the TRB cDNA libraries. TCRdb reanalyzed the 5' RACE reads and collapses them to one entry per CDR3 protein, without DNA. This table holds under 70,000 distinct CDR3 sequences. Input material: memory CD8+ T cells from blood. The receptor set was obtained from a human donor in good health. Some clones in this sample may be carry-over from other donors' samples.

This rearrangement joins TRBV14 to TRBJ2-3; TCRdb designates TRBD1, a call that cannot be tested without DNA. Germline assignment: CDR1 SGHDN and CDR2 FVKESK. This CDR3 contains 20 residues. The chain's CDR3 is CASSQPKTGVRSGGTDTQYF.

The CDR3: CASSLDRGAGNIQYF. The rearrangement joins TRBV11-3 to TRBJ2-4; as DNA is missing, the TRBD1 call by TCRdb cannot be tested. Germline V gene sequence: CDR1 SGHNT, CDR2 YENEEA. The CDR3 contains 15 residues.

The rearrangement uses TRBV29-1 and TRBJ2-5; TCRdb's D call, TRBD2, is unchecked because there is no DNA. The CDR3 sequence is 17 residues long. Germline CDR1 SQVTM, CDR2 ANQGSEA. CDR3 amino acids: CSVDVSLGLAVQETQYF.

The chain couples TRBV29-1 to TRBJ2-1. CDR1 SQVTM and CDR2 ANQGSEA come from the germline V gene. CDR3 length equals 15 residues. CDR3 loop: CSSEVSSSFTNEQFF.

The chain employs TRBV6-5 and TRBJ2-3; TCRdb's D call of TRBD2 is untestable without DNA. There are 20 residues in the CDR3. Germline lookup yields CDR1 MNHEY and CDR2 SVGAGI. The CDR3 loop is CASSYSFSGGAVSSTDTQYF.

V is TRBV2 and J is TRBJ2-7. This CDR3 comprises 13 residues. The germline CDR1 and CDR2 sequences are SNHLY and FYNNEI. This CDR3 reads CAIPNKNSYEQYF.

This rearrangement joins TRBV29-1 to TRBJ2-5; the TCRdb D gene call, TRBD1, has no DNA to confirm it. CDR1 and CDR2 from the germline V gene are SQVTM and ANQGSEA. The CDR3 is 15 amino acids. This chain's CDR3 is CSVPSLDREQETQYF. The variable domain in full, with the rest retrieved from reference TRBV29-1 and TRBJ2-5, is SAVISQKPSRDICQRGTSLTIQCQVDSQVTMMFWYRQQPGQSLTLIATANQGSEATYESGFVIDKFPISRPNLTFSTLTVSNMSPEDSSIYLCSVPSLDREQETQYFGPGTRLLVL.

The chain is built from TRBV7-9 and TRBJ2-1; TCRdb indicates TRBD2, and absent DNA this call remains unverified. In germline, CDR1 is SEHNR, CDR2 FQNEAQ (reference sequence). The CDR3 has 17 residues. Here the CDR3 reads CASSFLGLAGGGNEQFF.

The chain is built from TRBV5-1 and TRBJ2-7; TCRdb calls TRBD2, which cannot be checked without DNA. The CDR3 runs 13 residues. Germline CDR1 reads SGHRS; CDR2 reads YFSETQ. CDR3 residues: CASSSGLHYEQYF.

The V gene is TRBV29-1, the J gene TRBJ1-2; TCRdb's D call, TRBD1, is unchecked because there is no DNA. This CDR3 is built from 15 residues. The germline gives CDR1 SQVTM, CDR2 ANQGSEA. CDR3 sequence: CSVPGPVVPNYGYTF.

This chain joins TRBV6-6 and TRBJ2-1; TCRdb lists TRBD2, though no DNA is available to test this call. CDR1 MNHNY and CDR2 SVGAGI come from the germline V gene (reference sequence). This CDR3 spans 12 amino acids. The CDR3 protein is CASALARDEQFF.

V and J are TRBV20-1 and TRBJ2-2. The length of the CDR3 is 15 residues. CDR1 and CDR2 from the germline V gene are DFQATT and SNEGSKA (reference sequence). The CDR3 loop is CSARDPEYNTGELFF.

V and J are TRBV12-3 or TRBV12-4 and TRBJ2-7. The CDR3 has 12 amino acids. The CDR3 loop is CASSLASHEQYF.

The gene calls are TRBV7-9 and TRBJ1-5. This CDR3 is built from 12 residues. Germline assignment: CDR1 SEHNR and CDR2 FQNEAQ (reference sequence). The CDR3 spells CASSPINQPQHF.

The chain links TRBV3-1 to TRBJ2-5; TCRdb's assignment of TRBD2 cannot be checked, as there is no DNA. CDR3 length: 18 residues. Germline V lookup: CDR1 LGHDT, CDR2 YNNKEL (reference sequence). The CDR3 reads CASSQEGAAGVGLETQYF.

The V and J genes are TRBV12-3 or TRBV12-4 and TRBJ2-2. CDR3 length: 14 residues. The CDR3 is CASSLGQITGELFF.

The chain joins TRBV28 to TRBJ2-7. CDR3 length equals 12 residues. Germline lookup yields CDR1 MDHEN and CDR2 SYDVKM. CDR3 protein: CASSFYSYEQYF.

V is TRBV7-9 and J is TRBJ1-6; TCRdb picks TRBD1, but there is no DNA to check that call. This CDR3 is 15 amino acids long. The germline gives CDR1 SEHNR, CDR2 FQNEAQ (reference sequence). CDR3 in amino acids: CASSLGRFDNSPLHF.

This chain links TRBV15 with TRBJ2-1; TCRdb's D gene call, TRBD2, goes unchecked for lack of DNA. The CDR3 is 15 residues long. Germline V gives CDR1 LNHNV, CDR2 YYDKDF (reference sequence). CDR3 amino acids: CATSPLRTSFDEQFF.

The chain links TRBV20-1 to TRBJ2-1; TCRdb reports TRBD2, a call that lacks DNA to check it against. Per germline, CDR1 DFQATT and CDR2 SNEGSKA (reference sequence). CDR3 length: 16 residues. The CDR3 sequence is CSAVRTSGSGYPEQFF.

This chain joins TRBV27 and TRBJ2-3; TCRdb returns TRBD2, unconfirmable since there is no DNA. The CDR3 runs to 16 residues. Germline V lookup: CDR1 MNHEY, CDR2 SMNVEV (reference sequence). The CDR3 here is CASSLFAGVATDTQYF.

The gene calls are TRBV12-3 or TRBV12-4 and TRBJ2-1. The CDR3 is 15 residues long. The CDR3 reads CASSFSEPAYNEQFF.

V gene TRBV29-1 combines with J gene TRBJ2-7; the D call of TRBD1 rests on TCRdb alone, since no DNA is present to check it. The CDR3 loop spans 13 amino acids. Per the germline V gene, CDR1 is SQVTM and CDR2 is ANQGSEA. CDR3 loop: CSVEAGTEYEQYF.

The chain is built from TRBV11-2 and TRBJ2-7; TCRdb's D call, TRBD1, is unchecked because there is no DNA. CDR3 size: 15 residues. Germline V gives CDR1 SGHAT, CDR2 FQNNGV. This CDR3 is CASSLGQGALYEQYF. The full variable domain, rest sourced from reference TRBV11-2 and TRBJ2-7, is EAGVAQSPRYKIIEKRQSVAFWCNPISGHATLYWYQQILGQGPKLLIQFQNNGVVDDSQLPKDRFSAERLKGVDSTLKIQPAKLEDSAVYLCASSLGQGALYEQYFGPGTRLTVT.

The genes are TRBV29-1 and TRBJ2-1; the D call of TRBD1 rests on TCRdb alone, since no DNA is present to check it. CDR1 and CDR2 from the germline V gene are SQVTM and ANQGSEA. The CDR3 runs 12 residues. The CDR3 loop is CSVEIRGSEQFF.

The rearrangement links TRBV29-1 to TRBJ2-1; as DNA is missing, the TRBD1 call by TCRdb cannot be tested. Per the germline V gene, CDR1 is SQVTM and CDR2 is ANQGSEA. There are 16 residues in the CDR3. This chain's CDR3 is CSVEDPDRLNYNEQFF.

This sequence joins TRBV4-2 and TRBJ1-3; as DNA is missing, the TRBD1 call by TCRdb cannot be tested. This CDR3 has 15 amino acids. CDR1 and CDR2 from the germline V gene are LGHNA and YNFKEQ. The chain's CDR3 is CASSQVRGLRNTIYF.

This chain links TRBV29-1 with TRBJ2-7. Germline CDR1 reads SQVTM; CDR2 reads ANQGSEA. CDR3 length: 12 amino acids. The CDR3 spells CSVRHPSYEQYF.